One sample yielded the 20 T cell receptor beta chains listed below, sequenced in a study of control samples from healthy donors and cancer patients (dated by TCRdb to about 2020). The library was prepared using the immunoSEQ multiplex PCR assay. What TCRdb holds here is the immuneACCESS table cut down to in-frame rearrangements. Part of the clones is not present; checked against another copy, under half of the missing clones reflect an unresolved V gene, and the others are unexplained. This sample has 100,000 to 150,000 clones in its table, and 85% to 95% of those were observed once. The top ten constitute approximately 0.57% of the sample. Material: PBMCs. The source of these receptors is a man older than 75 with head and neck cancer.

This clone was counted a few times. DNA of the CDR3: TGTGCCAGCAGTTACTCGATGGAAGGATGGCGGGGGGTCGGGAATGAGCAGTTCTTC. Its translation: CASSYSMEGWRGVGNEQFF. J is TRBJ2-1 and V is TRBV6-2 or TRBV6-3; TRBD2 aligns across 8 bases. Per the germline V gene, CDR1 is MNHEY and CDR2 is SVGEGT. The V segment lost 0 bases and the J segment 7 bases; nucleotides outside the gene matches: 17. This CDR3 is 19 amino acids long.

Turning to this clone: One end of the junction varies from germline; a read error may be responsible. The V gene is TRBV27, the J gene TRBJ2-5, with TRBD2 matching over 12 bases. Germline V gene data show CDR1 as MNHEY and CDR2 as SMNVEV (reference sequence). CDR3 length: 19 amino acids. The chain's CDR3 is CASRLYGLAGSTTGETQYF. Here the CDR3 DNA reads TGTGCCAGCAGATTATACGGACTAGCGGGATCCACGACGGGAGAGACCCAGTACTTC.

This sequence joins TRBV19 and TRBJ2-3, with TRBD2 matching 14 bases. The V gene end was trimmed by 3 bases and the J gene end by 5 bases; junction bases not matched to a gene: 4. From germline, CDR1 is LNHDA and CDR2 SQIVND (reference sequence). The CDR3 runs to 16 residues. CDR3 amino acids: CASSIGTSGSLDTQYF. For the CDR3, the DNA is TGTGCCAGTAGTATCGGGACTAGCGGGAGTCTAGATACGCAGTATTTT.

The chain recombines TRBV4-1 with TRBJ1-4; D is perhaps TRBD1 (5 bases). Germline loops: CDR1 MGHRA, CDR2 YSYEKL. Trimming stripped 3 bases from V and 7 bases from J, with 21 bases between. The CDR3 covers 17 residues. DNA of the CDR3: TGCGCCAGCAGCCAGGCTAGACAGTACTCTGAGAGTGAAAAACTGTTTTTT. It yields the protein CASSQARQYSESEKLFF.

The chain carries TRBV4-1 and TRBJ2-1, with D maybe TRBD2 (5 bases). Germline CDR1 and CDR2: MGHRA and YSYEKL. This CDR3 has 15 amino acids. V lost 3 bases and J 2 bases, leaving 11 bases between the germline ends. CDR3 sequence (DNA): TGCGCCAGCAGCCATACCCCCGGGACCTACAATGAGCAGTTCTTC. The encoded protein is CASSHTPGTYNEQFF.

This clone came up once. This sequence joins TRBV3-1 (or the pseudogene TRBV3-2) and TRBJ2-5, with 10 positions matching TRBD2. The CDR3 length is 15 residues. Trimming removed 1 base from V and 5 bases from J; junction bases left unmatched: 4. Germline-derived CDR1 and CDR2 are LGHDT and YNNKEL (reference sequence). For the CDR3, the DNA is TGTGCCAGCAGCCAAGCCCTAGCGGGGGTGGAGACCCAGTACTTC. This codes for CASSQALAGVETQYF.

As regards this clone: Germline is not matched at one junction end, which may reflect a read error. The V gene is TRBV7-9, the J gene TRBJ2-7; TRBD1 might be the D (6 bases). Germline CDR1 SEHNR, CDR2 FQNEAQ (reference sequence). This CDR3 comprises 12 residues. CDR3 DNA sequence: TGTGCCAGCAGCTTCTTCCGGGACAAGGAAATCTTC. As protein: CASSFFRDKEIF.

The genes are TRBV2 and TRBJ2-3, with D maybe TRBD2 (6 bases). Trimming removed 8 bases at V and 3 bases at J, with 15 bases between. The CDR3 consists of 14 residues. Germline V gene data show CDR1 as SNHLY and CDR2 as FYNNEI. Here the CDR3 DNA reads TGTGCCAGCTACCGGGAGAGGAATACAGATACGCAGTATTTT. The encoded protein is CASYRERNTDTQYF.

The chain combines TRBV27 with TRBJ2-1, with 7 nucleotides matching TRBD2. J lost 5 bases, V lost 4 bases, and 5 bases had no gene match. This CDR3 comprises 14 residues. CDR1 and CDR2 from the germline V gene are MNHEY and SMNVEV (reference sequence). This CDR3 is CASSYIAGDNEQFF. CDR3 DNA: TGTGCCAGCAGTTATATTGCGGGAGACAATGAGCAGTTCTTC.

The genes are TRBV20-1 and TRBJ2-1; D is ambiguous. The CDR3 has 11 residues. Per the germline V gene, CDR1 is DFQATT and CDR2 is SNEGSKA (reference sequence). Trimming removed 6 bases from V and 3 bases from J, with 6 bases in between. The DNA of the CDR3 is TGCAGTGCCCTTTACTACAATGAGCAGTTCTTC. The encoded protein is CSALYYNEQFF.

The rearrangement links TRBV7-7 to TRBJ2-3; weak D call: TRBD2 (6 bases). Germline V gene lookup returns CDR1 SSHAT and CDR2 FNYEAQ (reference sequence). The CDR3 loop spans 15 amino acids. Between the trimmed V and J ends, which lost 5 bases and 0 bases, there was a span of 12 bases. The CDR3 reads CASSPGEASTDTQYF. For the CDR3, the DNA is TGTGCCAGCAGCCCGGGGGAGGCTAGCACAGATACGCAGTATTTT.

The V gene is TRBV19, the J gene TRBJ1-2; a weak D match, TRBD1 (5 bases). V dropped 8 bases and J dropped 6 bases, with 10 bases sitting between them. This CDR3 is 11 amino acids long. The germline V gene encodes CDR1 LNHDA and CDR2 SQIVND (reference sequence). CDR3 loop: CASGRADGYTF. The CDR3 nucleotides are TGTGCCAGTGGCAGGGCAGATGGCTACACCTTC.

V is TRBV12-3 or TRBV12-4 and J is TRBJ1-2; D remains unclear. This CDR3 has 12 amino acids. Trimming stripped 3 bases from V and 8 bases from J, with 10 bases between. The CDR3 DNA is TGTGCCAGCAGTTTGGAGACGAGAGGCTACACCTTC. Protein product: CASSLETRGYTF.

This chain joins TRBV12-3 or TRBV12-4 and TRBJ1-2, with D unresolved. Trimming took off 4 bases at V and 0 bases at J, with 6 bases between the two ends. This CDR3 is built from 13 residues. This CDR3 is CASSSPPNYGYTF. CDR3 nucleotides: TGTGCCAGCAGTTCCCCGCCTAACTATGGCTACACCTTC.

V and J are TRBV7-6 and TRBJ1-3; possibly TRBD1 for D (5 bases). Trimming stripped 1 base from V and 4 bases from J, with 14 bases between. In germline, CDR1 is SGHVS, CDR2 FNYEAQ. CDR3 length: 16 residues. The CDR3 nucleotides are TGTGCCAGCAGCTTAGGGTCGGGGCAAGGAGGAAACACCATATATTTT. It yields the protein CASSLGSGQGGNTIYF.

V usage is TRBV19 and J usage is TRBJ1-6; TRBD1 agrees at 9 bases. Germline values: CDR1 LNHDA, CDR2 SQIVND (reference sequence). After removal of 5 bases from V and 8 bases from J, the junction contained 4 bases not matched to a gene. This CDR3 has 14 residues. CDR3 region: CASSPRQGDSPLHF. The CDR3 region has the DNA TGTGCCAGTAGTCCGCGACAGGGGGATTCACCCCTCCACTTT.

This chain joins TRBV2 and TRBJ2-7; TRBD1 aligns across 10 bases. CDR3 length: 16 amino acids. V lost 7 bases, J lost 4 bases, and 13 bases stayed unmatched. The germline gives CDR1 SNHLY, CDR2 FYNNEI. The CDR3 sequence is CASIDRPWDRGYEQYF. CDR3 in DNA: TGTGCCAGCATCGACCGCCCCTGGGACAGGGGTTACGAGCAGTACTTC.

The chain combines TRBV7-8 with TRBJ1-3; no clear D gene. Between the trimmed V and J ends, which lost 3 bases and 0 bases, there was a span of 9 bases. Germline values: CDR1 SGHVS, CDR2 FQNEAQ. This CDR3 region has 15 residues. The CDR3 spells CASSFRMASGNTIYF. The CDR3 region has the DNA TGTGCCAGCAGCTTTAGGATGGCCTCTGGAAACACCATATATTTT.

The gene calls are TRBV27 and TRBJ1-5; perhaps TRBD1 as D (6 bases). There are 13 residues in the CDR3. V was cut by 7 bases and J by 7 bases, with 14 bases left in between. Germline CDR1 MNHEY, CDR2 SMNVEV (reference sequence). The CDR3 DNA reads TGTGCCAGCATGCAGGGGCCGGGGCAGCCCCAGCATTTT. It specifies CASMQGPGQPQHF.

The count of this clone is one. This chain uses TRBV30 with TRBJ1-5; no firm D call. The length of the CDR3 is 13 residues. Germline V CDR1 and CDR2: GTSNPN, SVGIG (reference sequence). V was trimmed by 2 bases and J by 3 bases, leaving 8 bases between them. The CDR3 DNA follows: TGTGCCTGGAGTCCCGGGGACAATCAGCCCCAGCATTTT. This encodes CAWSPGDNQPQHF.